This is a list of T cell receptor beta chains from one sample in a study of beta chain features in type 1 diabetes. Some clones are missing from TCRdb's copy, which holds only in-frame ones; the method was immunoSEQ multiplex PCR. Here the sample spans 500,000 to 800,000 clones, around 12% being singletons. Sequences were obtained from naive CD4+ T cells from blood. The receptors here all came from a man in his thirties or forties with type 1 diabetes. Both conserved end residues are part of each CDR3. A D gene is named only where the DNA matches it firmly. Where a row states a size, it is once, few, many or the class of an expanded clone; other rows omit it.

j_call | d_call | clone_size | v_call | cdr3_nt | cdr3_aa
TRBJ2-2 | - | - | TRBV5-6 | TGTGCCAGCACTCTTCCCGGACTGTCCGGGGAGCTGTTTTTT | CASTLPGLSGELFF
TRBJ1-6 | - | few | TRBV7-2 | TGTGCCAGCAGCTTGCAACCGGGACTTGAGTGGCCCCTCCACTTT | CASSLQPGLEWPLHF
TRBJ2-4 | - | many | TRBV7-2 | TGTGCCAGCAGCTTAGGCCCTCCCTCCCCAGGAAACATTCAGTACTTC | CASSLGPPSPGNIQYF
TRBJ1-5 | - | few | TRBV28 | TGTGCCAGCAGTCCTGGGGGCCTTAGCAATCAGCCCCAGCATTTT | CASSPGGLSNQPQHF
TRBJ1-4 | - | - | TRBV5-4 | TGTGCCAGCAGCCCCGATAGCGGCAGCGGGCCTGCAAAACTGTTTTTT | CASSPDSGSGPAKLFF
TRBJ2-3 | - | - | TRBV5-4 | TGTGCCAGCAGCTTGGCGTTAGCAGCAGATACGCAGTATTTT | CASSLALAADTQYF
TRBJ2-5 | TRBD1 | - | TRBV5-1 | TGCGCCAGCAGACAGGGGGCGAGGAGAGGCCAAGAGACCCAGTACTTC | CASRQGARRGQETQYF
TRBJ2-7 | - | few | TRBV5-4 | TGTGCCAGCAGCTTCGACAGGACAAACGAGCAGTACTTC | CASSFDRTNEQYF
TRBJ2-1 | TRBD1 | - | TRBV7-6 | TGTGCCAGCAGCTTAGGACAGGGGGGTGACAATGAGCAGTTCTTC | CASSLGQGGDNEQFF
TRBJ2-2 | - | few | TRBV30 | TGTGCCTGGAGTCAACTCTCCAACACCGGGGAGCTGTTTTTT | CAWSQLSNTGELFF
TRBJ2-2 | - | - | TRBV5-1 | TGCGCCAGCCGGGACTCCACCGGGGAGCTGTTTTTT | CASRDSTGELFF
TRBJ2-4 | TRBD2 | - | TRBV7-4 | TGTGCCAGCAGCTCAGCCTGCGCGGGGGTACCCAAAAACATTCAGTACTTC | CASSSACAGVPKNIQYF
TRBJ2-1 | TRBD1 | - | TRBV2 | TGTGCCAGCAGTGGGACAGGTGGCGGTGAGCAGTTCTTC | CASSGTGGGEQFF
TRBJ1-5 | - | - | TRBV7-9 | TGTGCCAGCAGCCTTACGGGAAGGGCCCAGCATTTT | CASSLTGRAQHF
TRBJ1-2 | - | few | TRBV7-9 | TGTGCCAGCAGCTTCCAGGGTCCCCCTAGCTATGGCTACACCTTC | CASSFQGPPSYGYTF
TRBJ1-4 | - | few | TRBV4-2 | TGTGCCAGCAGCCAAATCGCCAGTAATGAAAAACTGTTTTTT | CASSQIASNEKLFF
TRBJ2-1 | TRBD2 | - | TRBV15 | TGTGCCACCAGCAGAGATCTAACTAGCGGGGGCAGTGAGCAGTTCTTC | CATSRDLTSGGSEQFF
TRBJ2-5 | TRBD1 | few | TRBV9 | TGTGCCAGCAGCGTTAAGGGGGCCGAACAAGAGACCCAGTACTTC | CASSVKGAEQETQYF
TRBJ2-1 | TRBD1 | - | TRBV6-5 | TGTGCCAGCAGCCCGGACAGGGGGCCGAAACAGTTCTTC | CASSPDRGPKQFF
TRBJ2-1 | - | - | TRBV11-2 | TGTGCCAGCAGCTTAGATGAGAGCGCATCCGAGTTCTTC | CASSLDESASEFF
TRBJ1-1 | - | - | TRBV18 | TGTGCCAGCTCACCACCCAGGGATCGGACTGAAGCTTTCTTT | CASSPPRDRTEAFF
TRBJ1-4 | TRBD1 | - | TRBV18 | TGTGCCAGCTCATTGACAGGGGGCAGAGCTAATGAAAAACTGTTTTTT | CASSLTGGRANEKLFF
TRBJ2-1 | TRBD2 | - | TRBV7-3 | TGTGCCAGCAGCTTAATGGGGACTAGATACAATGAGCAGTTCTTC | CASSLMGTRYNEQFF
TRBJ2-1 | - | - | TRBV2 | TGTGCCAGCGTAAGGGACCGTGAGCAGTTCTTC | CASVRDREQFF
TRBJ2-2 | - | few | TRBV5-4 | TGTGCCAGCAGCTTGGCGAGTGGTAACACCGGGGAGCTGTTTTTT | CASSLASGNTGELFF
TRBJ1-4 | - | few | TRBV6-5 | TGTGCCAGCAGTTACTCGAACAGGGTTAATGAAAAACTGTTTTTT | CASSYSNRVNEKLFF
TRBJ1-1 | - | few | TRBV2 | TGTGCCAGCAGTGCTCGGGTAATGAACACTGAAGCTTTCTTT | CASSARVMNTEAFF
TRBJ1-4 | - | many | TRBV2 | TGTGCCAGCAGTGAAGCGCAGAGGGAAAAACTGTTTTTT | CASSEAQREKLFF
TRBJ2-7 | - | - | TRBV25-1 | TGTGCCAGCAGTGGAGGAACCGGGACTGGTATAGGCGAGCAGTACTTC | CASSGGTGTGIGEQYF
TRBJ1-2 | - | - | TRBV29-1 | TGCAGCGTTGAAGGGGGTGACAGGTCCAACTATGGCTACACCTTC | CSVEGGDRSNYGYTF
TRBJ2-7 | TRBD1 | few | TRBV4-3 | TGCGCCAGCAGCCAAGTGAACAGGGGGAACGAGCAGTACTTC | CASSQVNRGNEQYF
TRBJ2-1 | - | - | TRBV29-1 | TGCAGCGTTAGGGTCTTTGAGCAGTTCTTC | CSVRVFEQFF
TRBJ2-7 | - | few | TRBV19 | TGTGCCAGTAGTTCGACAGATCTGAACTACGCCGAGCAGTACTTC | CASSSTDLNYAEQYF
TRBJ2-3 | - | few | TRBV5-1 | TGCGCCAGCAGCTTAACTCCTTCAGCCAGGACAGATACGCAGTATTTT | CASSLTPSARTDTQYF
TRBJ1-3 | - | few | TRBV7-2 | TGTGCCAGCAGCCCTGACAGCTCTGGAAACACCATATATTTT | CASSPDSSGNTIYF
TRBJ2-1 | - | - | TRBV28 | TGTGCCAGCAGTTTATCCAGCTCCTACAATGAGCAGTTCTTC | CASSLSSSYNEQFF
TRBJ2-2 | - | - | TRBV19 | TGTGCCAGTAGTATTCGGCCAGGGAAGCGTGGAGGGGAGCTGTTTTTT | CASSIRPGKRGGELFF
TRBJ2-7 | TRBD1 | - | TRBV25-1 | TGTGCCAGCAGTGCGCCGCCGGGACAGGGTTCCTACGAGCAGTACTTC | CASSAPPGQGSYEQYF
TRBJ1-1 | - | many | TRBV7-9 | TGTGCCAGCAGCTTAGAGAACACTGAAGCTTTCTTT | CASSLENTEAFF
TRBJ2-7 | - | - | TRBV6-5 | TGTGCCAGCAGTTACGATCCGGGACGGACCTACGAGCAGTACTTC | CASSYDPGRTYEQYF
TRBJ2-2 | - | few | TRBV28 | TGTGCCAGCAGTTTATCCGGGGCCACCGGGGAGCTGTTTTTT | CASSLSGATGELFF